One sample yielded the 23 T cell receptor beta chains listed below, sequenced in a study of CD8 T cells in ankylosing spondylitis. TCRdb reprocessed the 5' RACE reads with MiXCR, giving one entry per CDR3 protein. In the table there are about 160,000 distinct CDR3 sequences, under 55% of which are singletons. Material for sequencing was synovial fluid, either unsorted or a sorted T cell fraction (not recorded which). The receptors here all came from a male donor with ankylosing spondylitis.

The V call is TRBV6-5, the J call TRBJ1-2; no reliable D call. V was clipped by 2 bases and J by 5 bases, with 15 bases between them. This CDR3 contains 15 residues. CDR1 is MNHEY, CDR2 SVGAGI, per germline. The chain's CDR3 is CASSYKSDWIYGYTF. Here the CDR3 DNA reads TGTGCCAGCAGTTACAAGTCGGACTGGATTTATGGCTACACCTTC.

This clonotype turned up a few times. The CDR3 region has the DNA TGTGCCATCAGACCGACTAGCGGGGCCCCCGGGGATGAGCAGTTCTTC. It is translated as CAIRPTSGAPGDEQFF. This chain connects TRBV10-3 to TRBJ2-1, with 11 bases lining up with TRBD2. The CDR3 length is 16 residues. V trimming: 6 bases; J trimming: 8 bases; junction bases outside the gene matches: 12. The V gene's germline CDR1 is ENHRY and CDR2 SYGVKD.

This clonotype was observed a handful of times. V is TRBV18 and J is TRBJ2-7, with TRBD1 as a possible D gene (5 bases). Germline lookup yields CDR1 KGHSH and CDR2 LQKENI. The CDR3 is 14 amino acids. V gave up 3 bases and J gave up 1 base, with 10 bases separating them. The CDR3, as DNA: TGTGCCAGCTCACCCACGACAGATTCCTACGAGCAGTACTTC. It codes for CASSPTTDSYEQYF.

The gene calls are TRBV4-3 and TRBJ2-3; D gene uncertain. V was cut by 1 base and J by 6 bases, with 8 bases left in between. The germline CDR1 and CDR2 sequences are LGHNA and YSLEER. The CDR3 loop spans 13 amino acids. The CDR3 coding sequence is TGCGCCAGCAGCCAAGCCGTTCAGGATACGCAGTATTTT. The encoded protein is CASSQAVQDTQYF.

This chain joins TRBV20-1 and TRBJ2-7, with 9 bases identical to TRBD2. The CDR3 runs to 18 residues. V shed 4 bases, J shed 5 bases, and the junction held 21 bases outside the gene matches. The V gene's germline CDR1 is DFQATT and CDR2 SNEGSKA (reference sequence). CDR3 coding DNA: TGCAGTGCTACCGGGACTAGCCTACACTTACCGCTACCGAACGAGCAGTACTTC. Encoded protein: CSATGTSLHLPLPNEQYF.

The chain employs TRBV27 and TRBJ2-7, with D perhaps TRBD2 (6 bases). Trimming shortened V by 3 bases and J by 2 bases, and 14 bases separated the two germline ends. This CDR3 is 15 amino acids long. Germline V gives CDR1 MNHEY, CDR2 SMNVEV (reference sequence). Here the CDR3 reads CASSLWRENPYEQYF. CDR3 nucleotide sequence: TGTGCCAGCAGTTTGTGGAGGGAGAACCCCTACGAGCAGTACTTC.

This clonotype was seen a handful of times. This chain links TRBV19 with TRBJ1-1; the D is unclear. The germline gives CDR1 LNHDA, CDR2 SQIVND (reference sequence). The CDR3 is 14 amino acids. V was trimmed by 3 bases and J by 1 base, leaving 9 bases between them. CDR3 nucleotides: TGTGCCAGTAGTATCTACACGAAGAACACTGAAGCTTTCTTT. Translating gives CASSIYTKNTEAFF.

This sequence joins TRBV29-1 and TRBJ2-1; 16 bases map to TRBD2. Germline CDR1 SQVTM, CDR2 ANQGSEA. With V trimmed by 6 bases and J by 2 bases, 7 bases remained unmatched. The CDR3 length is 17 residues. The CDR3 region is CSVDGTSGRGTYNEQFF. DNA for the CDR3: TGCAGCGTCGATGGGACTAGCGGGAGGGGGACCTACAATGAGCAGTTCTTC.

This clonotype was seen only a few times. The genes are TRBV12-3 or TRBV12-4 and TRBJ2-1, with a possible D match to TRBD2 (6 bases). The CDR3 length is 15 residues. Trimming removed 1 base from V and 5 bases from J, with 12 bases in between. CDR3 DNA: TGTGCCAGCAGTTTAGTGCGGGGACCCGACAATGAGCAGTTCTTC. This translates into CASSLVRGPDNEQFF.

This clonotype occurred a few times. This chain joins TRBV6-2 or TRBV6-3 and TRBJ2-1, with TRBD2 matching 10 bases. In germline, CDR1 is MNHEY, CDR2 SVGEGT. The CDR3 sequence is 18 residues long. V trimming: 1 base; J trimming: 5 bases; junction bases outside the gene matches: 11. The CDR3 coding sequence is TGTGCCAGCAGTTACTTTTGGGTTACTAGCGGGATGGACAATGAGCAGTTCTTC. This gives the protein CASSYFWVTSGMDNEQFF.

In its sample, this clonotype was seen a few times. At one boundary the junction diverges from the germline segment, which might be a read error. The chain recombines TRBV6-1 with TRBJ2-3; a weak D match, TRBD2 (6 bases). Germline V gene data show CDR1 as MNHNS and CDR2 as SASEGT. The CDR3 is made up of 15 amino acids. The CDR3 protein is CASSETAGSTDTQYF. For the CDR3, the DNA is TGTGCCAGCAGTGAAACGGCGGGATCCACAGATACGCAGTACTTT.

As DNA, the CDR3 is TGTGCCACCAGCAAGCACGGCACCGGGGAGCTGTTTTTT. It encodes CATSKHGTGELFF. The chain joins TRBV15 to TRBJ2-2; D uncertain. CDR1 and CDR2 (germline): LNHNV, YYDKDF (reference sequence). The CDR3 spans 13 residues. Trimming left V 4 bases short and J 4 bases short, with 7 bases between.

The J gene is TRBJ1-1, the V gene TRBV27, with 8 nucleotides matching TRBD1. CDR1 MNHEY and CDR2 SMNVEV come from the germline V gene (reference sequence). With V trimmed by 4 bases and J by 2 bases, 3 bases remained unmatched. There are 14 residues in the CDR3. CDR3 in DNA: TGTGCCAGCAGTTCGGGACAGGTAAACACTGAAGCTTTCTTT. It specifies CASSSGQVNTEAFF.

This clonotype has just a few counts. The J gene is TRBJ2-2, the V gene TRBV7-4; D unresolved. The V end lost 5 bases, the J end lost 4 bases, and 8 bases lay between the germline ends. This CDR3 contains 13 residues. Germline V gene sequence: CDR1 SGHVT, CDR2 SQSDAQ. The DNA of the CDR3 is TGTGCCAGCAGCGCCACGGGCACCGGGGAGCTGTTTTTT. It yields the protein CASSATGTGELFF.

The rearrangement links TRBV9 to TRBJ2-2; either TRBD1 or TRBD2 may fit D (5 bases each). The CDR3 is 16 residues long. Trimming removed 6 bases at V and 0 bases at J, with 15 bases between. Germline CDR1 is SGDLS and CDR2 is YYNGEE. The CDR3 DNA reads TGTGCCAGCAACCCAGGGCCCGGGGCGAACACCGGGGAGCTGTTTTTT. Translated, it gives CASNPGPGANTGELFF.

This clonotype has more than one count but fewer than ten. The genes are TRBV4-1 and TRBJ2-2; TRBD1 agrees at 8 bases. The CDR3 has 18 amino acids. The V and J ends lost 0 bases and 5 bases, in that order; junction bases with no gene match: 11. Per the germline V gene, CDR1 is MGHRA and CDR2 is YSYEKL. The CDR3 protein is CASSQEQWRTGYTGELFF. The DNA for the CDR3 is TGCGCCAGCAGCCAAGAGCAGTGGCGGACAGGGTATACCGGGGAGCTGTTTTTT.

This clonotype was observed a single time. The rearrangement links TRBV10-3 to TRBJ2-7; D is perhaps TRBD2 (6 bases). There are 18 residues in the CDR3. Trimming pared 0 bases from V and 2 bases from J, leaving 20 bases between. CDR1 and CDR2 from the germline V gene are ENHRY and SYGVKD. In nucleotides, the CDR3 is TGTGCCATCAGTGAGTCACCCCCCAGGTTTCGGGGGACCTACGAGCAGTACTTC. Its protein is CAISESPPRFRGTYEQYF.

This chain links TRBV14 with TRBJ1-1, with D possibly matching TRBD1 (5 bases). Germline CDR1 and CDR2: SGHDN and FVKESK. V was pared by 0 bases and J by 1 base, with 9 bases between. The CDR3 loop spans 15 amino acids. The CDR3 region is CASSQEAGQNTEAFF. CDR3 nucleotides: TGTGCCAGCAGCCAAGAGGCAGGACAGAACACTGAAGCTTTCTTT. Full variable domain (remainder filled in from reference TRBV14 and TRBJ1-1): EAGVTQFPSHSVIEKGQTVTLRCDPISGHDNLYWYRRVMGKEIKFLLHFVKESKQDESGMPNNRFLAERTGGTYSTLKVQPAELEDSGVYFCASSQEAGQNTEAFFGQGTRLTVV.

This clonotype was counted only a few times. The rearrangement uses TRBV12-3 or TRBV12-4 and TRBJ2-3; D is undetermined. Deletions cut 7 bases from V and 5 bases from J, with 10 bases between. CDR3 size: 12 residues. CDR3 bases: TGTGCCAGCAACCTTGGCGAAGATACGCAGTATTTT. This encodes CASNLGEDTQYF.

CDR3 residues: CASSPTRSSSYNEQFF. CDR3 nucleotides: TGTGCCAGCTCCCCAACGCGGTCCAGCTCCTACAATGAGCAGTTCTTC. J is TRBJ2-1 and V is TRBV18; D remains unclear. The V end was cut by 6 bases, the J end by 0 bases, with 15 bases between. Germline CDR1 reads KGHSH; CDR2 reads LQKENI. The CDR3 contains 16 residues.

V gene TRBV11-2 combines with J gene TRBJ2-1; 11 nucleotides agree with TRBD1. The CDR3 is 19 residues long. Germline V CDR1 and CDR2: SGHAT, FQNNGV. V shed 1 base and J 1 base; nucleotides not matched to a gene: 9. In DNA, the CDR3 is TGTGCCAGCAGCTTAGGGACAGGGGGCCTCGGACGTTCCTACAATGAGCAGTTCTTC. As protein: CASSLGTGGLGRSYNEQFF. Variable domain in full (rest from reference TRBV11-2 and TRBJ2-1): EAGVAQSPRYKIIEKRQSVAFWCNPISGHATLYWYQQILGQGPKLLIQFQNNGVVDDSQLPKDRFSAERLKGVDSTLKIQPAKLEDSAVYLCASSLGTGGLGRSYNEQFFGPGTRLTVL.

The rearrangement joins TRBV12-3 or TRBV12-4 to TRBJ2-7; 10 bases match TRBD1. Losses at the gene ends were 5 bases for V and 2 bases for J; bases not matched to a gene: 3. This CDR3 is 14 amino acids long. This CDR3 is CASSGTGAPYEQYF. As DNA, the CDR3 is TGTGCCAGCAGTGGGACAGGGGCCCCCTACGAGCAGTACTTC.

This clonotype was detected ten times or more. The chain uses TRBV11-2 and TRBJ2-7, with D hard to call. Looked up from germline, CDR1 is SGHAT and CDR2 is FQNNGV. This CDR3 comprises 13 residues. The germline V and J ends were trimmed by 3 bases and 3 bases, with 9 bases remaining between them. The CDR3 here is CASSFGLDYEQYF. CDR3 nucleotide sequence: TGTGCCAGCAGCTTTGGGCTCGACTACGAGCAGTACTTC. Full variable domain (remainder filled in from reference TRBV11-2 and TRBJ2-7): EAGVAQSPRYKIIEKRQSVAFWCNPISGHATLYWYQQILGQGPKLLIQFQNNGVVDDSQLPKDRFSAERLKGVDSTLKIQPAKLEDSAVYLCASSFGLDYEQYFGPGTRLTVT.